These 20 T cell receptor beta chains came from one sample sequenced in a study of OX40 agonist ivuxolimab in advanced cancers. Method: immunoSEQ multiplex PCR; TCRdb's copy keeps in-frame clones and lacks some. The table lists 50,000 to 55,000 clones, 75% to 85% of them singletons, with 0.6% to 0.8% in the top ten. The sequences come from CD4+ or CD8+ T cells sorted from blood, collected in a trial of the OX40 agonist ivuxolimab. Receptors originate from an adult with an advanced solid tumor such as melanoma, head and neck, liver or kidney cancer.

The chain links TRBV7-6 to TRBJ1-5, with D uncertain. Trimming removed 3 bases from V and 5 bases from J, with 8 bases in between. The CDR3 runs 13 residues. Germline loops: CDR1 SGHVS, CDR2 FNYEAQ. The CDR3 nucleotides read TGTGCCAGCAGCTTGTTCAGTGATCAGCCCCAGCATTTT. Translated: CASSLFSDQPQHF.

A few counts support this clone. This chain uses TRBV5-1 with TRBJ1-1, with a possible D match to TRBD1 (5 bases). CDR1 is SGHRS and CDR2 is YFSETQ in the germline V gene. Trimming took off 0 bases at V and 6 bases at J, with 12 bases between the two ends. The CDR3 length is 14 residues. In nucleotides, the CDR3 is TGCGCCAGCAGCTTGGGAGGGGATGTAGCTGAAGCTTTCTTT. Translation gives CASSLGGDVAEAFF. Supplemented by reference TRBV5-1 and TRBJ1-1, the full variable domain reads KAGVTQTPRYLIKTRGQQVTLSCSPISGHRSVSWYQQTPGQGLQFLFEYFSETQRNKGNFPGRFSGRQFSNSRSEMNVSTLELGDSALYLCASSLGGDVAEAFFGQGTRLTVV.

The gene calls are TRBV19 and TRBJ2-3; TRBD2 is a possible D gene (5 bases). Germline V gene data show CDR1 as LNHDA and CDR2 as SQIVND (reference sequence). The CDR3 runs to 17 residues. V was shortened by 4 bases and J by 1 base, with 18 bases between the two germline ends. The chain's CDR3 is CASSSRFSARGTDTQYF. In DNA form, the CDR3 reads TGTGCCAGTAGTAGCCGCTTTTCGGCGCGGGGCACAGATACGCAGTATTTT.

This chain uses TRBV5-1 with TRBJ2-5; D possibly uses TRBD1 or TRBD2 (5 bases each). Trimming cost V 4 bases and J 3 bases, with 13 bases left between them. Germline loops: CDR1 SGHRS, CDR2 YFSETQ. The length of the CDR3 is 14 residues. The CDR3 sequence is CASSAWDPKETQYF. Written as DNA, the CDR3 is TGCGCCAGCAGCGCCTGGGACCCTAAAGAGACCCAGTACTTC.

V and J are TRBV7-9 and TRBJ1-1, with a possible D match to TRBD1 (5 bases). The germline V gene encodes CDR1 SEHNR and CDR2 FQNEAQ (reference sequence). V lost 2 bases and J lost 5, with 9 bases in between. This CDR3 contains 13 residues. In DNA, the CDR3 is TGTGCCAGCAGCTTAATAGGGGATACTGAAGCTTTCTTT. Translated, it gives CASSLIGDTEAFF.

This chain uses TRBV19 with TRBJ2-2, with 7 nucleotides matching TRBD1. CDR3 size: 15 residues. CDR1 and CDR2 (germline): LNHDA, SQIVND (reference sequence). V dropped 3 bases and J dropped 3; count of bases not matched to a gene: 4. CDR3 coding DNA: TGTGCCAGTAGTATTAGAGGGGGCCACACCGGGGAGCTGTTTTTT. Translation: CASSIRGGHTGELFF.

The J gene is TRBJ1-1, the V gene TRBV5-6; possibly TRBD1 for D (6 bases). Trimming took 0 bases from V and 1 from J, leaving 10 bases between them. The CDR3 consists of 15 residues. From germline, CDR1 is SGHDT and CDR2 YYEEEE. CDR3 bases: TGTGCCAGCAGCTTGGCGGGGGCGGGGAACACTGAAGCTTTCTTT. This translates into CASSLAGAGNTEAFF. Using reference TRBV5-6 and TRBJ1-1 for the parts outside the CDR3, the full variable domain is DAGVTQSPTHLIKTRGQQVTLRCSPKSGHDTVSWYQQALGQGPQFIFQYYEEEERQRGNFPDRFSGHQFPNYSSELNVNALLLGDSALYLCASSLAGAGNTEAFFGQGTRLTVV.

V is TRBV2 and J is TRBJ2-7; TRBD1 matches 12 bases. V was clipped by 4 bases and J by 5 bases; unmatched bases: 3. CDR1 is SNHLY, CDR2 FYNNEI, per germline. The CDR3 extends over 14 amino acids. CDR3 loop: CASSGDRGRDEQYF. The CDR3 DNA reads as TGTGCCAGCAGTGGGGACAGGGGGCGCGACGAGCAGTACTTC.

The chain combines TRBV5-4 with TRBJ2-3; TRBD2 matches at 11 bases. Losses at the gene ends were 2 bases for V and 5 bases for J; bases not matched to a gene: 7. CDR1 is SGHNT and CDR2 is YYREEE in the germline V gene (reference sequence). The length of the CDR3 is 16 residues. This chain's CDR3 is CASSFLAGGLGDTQYF. Here the CDR3 DNA reads TGTGCCAGCAGCTTTCTAGCGGGGGGCCTCGGAGATACGCAGTATTTT.

The chain has TRBV5-4 and TRBJ2-1, with TRBD2 identical over 8 bases. This CDR3 spans 15 amino acids. Germline V gene sequence: CDR1 SGHNT, CDR2 YYREEE (reference sequence). With V trimmed by 4 bases and J by 3 bases, 6 bases remained unmatched. The CDR3: CASSRTGTSYNEQFF. The CDR3 DNA sequence: TGTGCCAGCAGCCGCACCGGGACTAGCTACAATGAGCAGTTCTTC.

The chain is built from TRBV5-6 and TRBJ1-1; D not certain. This CDR3 is 15 amino acids long. Trimming left V 3 bases short and J 3 bases short, with 15 bases between. Germline V CDR1 and CDR2: SGHDT, YYEEEE. The DNA for the CDR3 is TGTGCCAGCAGCTCGGACGGATTCTTTCACACTGAAGCTTTCTTT. It codes for CASSSDGFFHTEAFF.

The V call is TRBV10-3, the J call TRBJ2-7, with D possibly being TRBD1 (6 bases). Germline CDR1 reads ENHRY; CDR2 reads SYGVKD. V was shortened by 6 bases and J by 3 bases, with 6 bases between the two germline ends. The CDR3 is 11 residues long. CDR3 in amino acids: CAIRDSYEQYF. CDR3 nucleotides: TGTGCCATCAGGGACAGCTACGAGCAGTACTTC.

The rearrangement uses TRBV7-7 and TRBJ2-7; TRBD2 matches 8 bases. Trimming removed 5 bases from V and 7 bases from J; junction bases left unmatched: 10. The length of the CDR3 is 14 residues. Germline loops: CDR1 SSHAT, CDR2 FNYEAQ (reference sequence). The chain's CDR3 is CASSPGSGGVEQYF. The DNA for the CDR3 is TGTGCCAGCAGCCCGGGGTCCGGGGGGGTAGAGCAGTACTTC.

The chain carries TRBV11-2 and TRBJ2-5; 8 positions match TRBD2. This CDR3 region has 16 residues. CDR1 SGHAT and CDR2 FQNNGV come from the germline V gene. After removal of 4 bases from V and 5 bases from J, the junction contained 12 bases not matched to a gene. The CDR3 nucleotides read TGTGCCAGCAGCTCGGACTCTCGGGGGGGCAAGGAGACCCAGTACTTC. This encodes CASSSDSRGGKETQYF.

V usage is TRBV29-1 and J usage is TRBJ1-3, with D possibly being TRBD1 (6 bases). This CDR3 contains 13 residues. Germline V CDR1 and CDR2: SQVTM, ANQGSEA. V lost 4 bases and J 4 bases, leaving 11 bases between the germline ends. The CDR3 sequence is CSVASGVGNTIYF. CDR3 DNA: TGCAGCGTTGCTTCAGGGGTGGGAAACACCATATATTTT.

The V gene is TRBV6-5, the J gene TRBJ1-1; weak D call: TRBD1 (5 bases). The germline CDR1 and CDR2 sequences are MNHEY and SVGAGI. CDR3 length: 13 amino acids. V was shortened by 6 bases and J by 4 bases, with 12 bases between the two germline ends. CDR3 DNA sequence: TGTGCCAGCAGAGTAGACGGGGGCACTGAAGCTTTCTTT. This codes for CASRVDGGTEAFF.

This clone was counted only a few times. The chain carries TRBV7-9 and TRBJ2-6; D is unclear. The CDR3 length is 19 residues. Germline V gene data show CDR1 as SEHNR and CDR2 as FQNEAQ (reference sequence). Deletions cut 5 bases from V and 0 bases from J, with 20 bases between. CDR3 in amino acids: CASSPVRRQLTSGANVLTF. In DNA, the CDR3 is TGTGCCAGCAGCCCGGTTAGGCGGCAGCTCACCTCTGGGGCCAACGTCCTGACTTTC.

The V gene is TRBV20-1, the J gene TRBJ2-3; D is tentatively TRBD1 or TRBD2 (5 bases each). The germline V gene has CDR1 DFQATT and CDR2 SNEGSKA (reference sequence). The length of the CDR3 is 11 residues. V was clipped by 8 bases and J by 4 bases, with 10 bases between them. DNA of the CDR3: TGCAGTCCCGGGACCCCAGATACGCAGTATTTT. Protein product: CSPGTPDTQYF.

The chain uses TRBV28 and TRBJ1-6, with TRBD1 identical over 7 bases. V trimming: 3 bases; J trimming: 9 bases; junction bases outside the gene matches: 2. The V gene's germline CDR1 is MDHEN and CDR2 SYDVKM. The length of the CDR3 is 13 residues. Here the CDR3 DNA reads TGTGCCAGCAGTTTCAGGGGGGGTTCACCCCTCCACTTT. Translated, it gives CASSFRGGSPLHF.

This chain connects TRBV12-5 to TRBJ1-1; 8 positions match TRBD1. The CDR3 totals 14 residues. Germline-derived CDR1 and CDR2 are LGHNT and FRNRAP. V was pared by 5 bases and J by 1 base, with 3 bases of the junction left unmatched. Here the CDR3 reads CASGPQGANTEAFF. The CDR3 nucleotides read TGTGCTAGTGGTCCTCAGGGGGCGAACACTGAAGCTTTCTTT.